This T cell receptor beta chain was captured in a study of lymphopenia after photon versus proton radiotherapy. The trim removed 4 bases at V and 5 bases at J, leaving 6 bases unmatched. Germline lookup yields CDR1 SGHTA and CDR2 FQGNSA. The CDR3 runs 15 residues. Points on this clone: Its target is not known.

Findings and caveats of the study: Authors raise, but do not show, better survival with proton therapy. Post-nadir TCR diversity decline inversely tracked overall survival among those who died.

Repertoires were generated with immunoSEQ multiplex PCR, while TCRdb's copy carries only in-frame clones and drops some. This sample has approximately 45,000 clones, with less than 90% found just once. The sample here was peripheral blood, taken from a patient treated with photon-based radiotherapy. The TCR originated in a man aged 40-55 years with gastric cancer. V and J are TRBV7-2 and TRBJ2-3; 10 nucleotides agree with TRBD2. CDR3 in DNA: TGTGCCAGCAGCTCGGGACTAGCGAATGTAGATACGCAGTATTTT. Its translation: CASSSGLANVDTQYF.